The 18 T cell receptor beta chains below come from one sample, sequenced in a study of cytomegalovirus exposure and HLA in healthy donors. PCR involved 60 Vbeta and 13 Jbeta primers. Clones were read by immunoSEQ multiplex PCR, and TCRdb kept only the in-frame ones, dropping some. This sample's table reports tens of thousands of clones. Sequencing input: PBMCs. Receptor source: a woman younger than 45 in good health and CMV-seronegative.

The chain recombines TRBV2 with TRBJ1-3; TRBD1 aligns across 10 bases. Looked up from germline, CDR1 is SNHLY and CDR2 is FYNNEI. V was pared by 6 bases and J by 0 bases, with 5 bases of the junction left unmatched. The CDR3 totals 16 residues. In DNA form, the CDR3 reads TGTGCCAGCAGCCGACAGGGGGCTCTCTCTGGAAACACCATATATTTT. This sequence encodes CASSRQGALSGNTIYF.

The chain has TRBV29-1 and TRBJ1-2, with 7 bases fitting TRBD1. V lost 4 bases and J lost 4; bases outside the gene matches: 12. The length of the CDR3 is 15 residues. The germline CDR1 and CDR2 sequences are SQVTM and ANQGSEA. The CDR3 DNA sequence: TGCAGCGTTGTAAACTTGAGGGGGCTCGGCTATGGCTACACCTTC. It translates to CSVVNLRGLGYGYTF.

The V gene is TRBV5-6, the J gene TRBJ2-7; a weak D match, TRBD2 (5 bases). Germline-derived CDR1 and CDR2 are SGHDT and YYEEEE. The CDR3 has 12 amino acids. Deletions cut 3 bases from V and 4 bases from J, with 8 bases between. The DNA for the CDR3 is TGTGCCAGCAGCTCCGGGATGTACGAGCAGTACTTC. It encodes CASSSGMYEQYF.

The chain joins TRBV5-1 to TRBJ2-3; D possibly corresponds to TRBD2 (7 bases). CDR1 SGHRS and CDR2 YFSETQ come from the germline V gene. Trimming shortened V by 2 bases and J by 5 bases, and 12 bases separated the two germline ends. The CDR3 is made up of 14 amino acids. CDR3 in DNA: TGCGCCAGCAGCTTAGGGGGGGTAGGAGATACGCAGTATTTT. This gives the protein CASSLGGVGDTQYF.

The chain has TRBV19 and TRBJ2-7, with 15 bases fitting TRBD2. Germline V gives CDR1 LNHDA, CDR2 SQIVND (reference sequence). This CDR3 has 18 amino acids. V gave up 5 bases and J gave up 6 bases; unmatched junction bases: 14. The CDR3 DNA follows: TGTGCCAGTAGTCCGGGACTAGCGGGAGGTTCTTGGCGAGGCGAGCAGTACTTC. It codes for CASSPGLAGGSWRGEQYF.

For the CDR3, the DNA is TGTGCCACCAGCAGAGTTCCTAGCGGGACGCCGCCCGACAATGAGCAGTTCTTC. Translation gives CATSRVPSGTPPDNEQFF. The chain recombines TRBV15 with TRBJ2-1; the match to TRBD2 covers 9 bases. The germline V gene has CDR1 LNHNV and CDR2 YYDKDF (reference sequence). The V and J ends lost 1 base and 5 bases, in that order; junction bases with no gene match: 12. This CDR3 is 18 amino acids long.

This rearrangement joins TRBV7-6 to TRBJ2-5; 11 nucleotides align to TRBD2. Trimming took 3 bases from V and 1 from J; bases not matched to a gene: 4. In germline, CDR1 is SGHVS, CDR2 FNYEAQ. The CDR3 has 16 amino acids. The CDR3 bases are TGTGCCAGCAGCTTTGGACTAGCGGGTCCCCAAGAGACCCAGTACTTC. The encoded protein is CASSFGLAGPQETQYF.

Concerning this clone itself: Other DNA sequences in the sample encode the same CDR3. CDR3 DNA: TGTGCCAGCAGCTTAGACAGAACCTCTGGAAACACCATATATTTT. Translating gives CASSLDRTSGNTIYF. The chain couples TRBV7-6 to TRBJ1-3; no firm D call. The CDR3 has 15 residues. Germline CDR1 is SGHVS and CDR2 is FNYEAQ. V was trimmed by 1 base and J by 0 bases, leaving 7 bases between them.

Here the CDR3 reads CASSQATGQTYEQYF. CDR3 nucleotides: TGTGCCAGCAGCCAAGCTACGGGACAGACCTACGAGCAGTACTTC. The chain recombines TRBV4-2 with TRBJ2-7; TRBD1 matches 7 bases. From germline, CDR1 is LGHNA and CDR2 YNFKEQ. Trimming cost V 1 base and J 2 bases; bases outside gene matches: 5. This CDR3 has 15 amino acids.

The J gene is TRBJ2-3, the V gene TRBV7-9, with D tentatively TRBD1 (6 bases). Trimming took off 7 bases at V and 6 bases at J, with 17 bases between the two ends. The germline V gene has CDR1 SEHNR and CDR2 FQNEAQ (reference sequence). CDR3 size: 14 residues. This CDR3 reads CASTVGQGMDTQYF. In DNA form, the CDR3 reads TGTGCCAGCACCGTAGGGCAGGGGATGGATACGCAGTATTTT.

The chain links TRBV29-1 to TRBJ1-2; D gene unclear. Germline CDR1 SQVTM, CDR2 ANQGSEA. The ends were cut back, 8 bases at V and 4 bases at J, with 17 bases in the middle. This CDR3 comprises 13 residues. CDR3 nucleotides: TGCAGCTCGCGAAACAGTGCCTCCTATGGCTACACCTTC. This gives the protein CSSRNSASYGYTF.

J is TRBJ2-7 and V is TRBV6-5; TRBD1 matches 12 bases. With V trimmed by 5 bases and J by 4 bases, 6 bases remained unmatched. Per the germline V gene, CDR1 is MNHEY and CDR2 is SVGAGI. This CDR3 is 15 amino acids long. CDR3 protein: CASSTGQGARYEQYF. CDR3 nucleotides: TGTGCCAGCAGTACGGGACAGGGGGCGAGGTACGAGCAGTACTTC.

The chain links TRBV6-4 to TRBJ2-4, with TRBD2 matching over 7 bases. V lost 2 bases to trimming and J lost 2 bases; unmatched junction nucleotides: 6. The CDR3 consists of 16 residues. CDR1 and CDR2 from the germline V gene are MRHNA and SNTAGT. CDR3 amino acids: CASSDPAAGTKNIQYF. CDR3 bases: TGTGCCAGCAGTGACCCGGCAGCGGGGACCAAAAACATTCAGTACTTC.

The chain uses TRBV2 and TRBJ1-5; D not resolved. V was pared by 4 bases and J by 0 bases, with 10 bases between. CDR3 length equals 15 residues. CDR1 SNHLY and CDR2 FYNNEI come from the germline V gene. The CDR3 loop is CASSGALYSNQPQHF. CDR3 in DNA: TGTGCCAGCAGTGGAGCACTTTATAGCAATCAGCCCCAGCATTTT.

This chain connects TRBV10-3 to TRBJ2-7, with TRBD1 as a possible D gene (6 bases). The CDR3 is made up of 14 amino acids. The germline V and J ends were trimmed by 6 bases and 4 bases, with 16 bases remaining between them. Germline loops: CDR1 ENHRY, CDR2 SYGVKD. The CDR3 spells CAISRGGSFYEQYF. The CDR3 nucleotides are TGTGCCATCAGCCGTGGGGGCAGCTTTTACGAGCAGTACTTC.

The chain links TRBV6-1 to TRBJ1-1; D not certain. Germline CDR1 reads MNHNS; CDR2 reads SASEGT. CDR3 size: 11 residues. V shed 2 bases and J shed 10 bases, with 8 bases lying between them. CDR3 in DNA: TGTGCCAGCAGTGAATTGAGCGGAGCTTTCTTT. Protein product: CASSELSGAFF.

This chain links TRBV5-4 with TRBJ1-2, with 9 bases fitting TRBD1. The germline CDR1 and CDR2 sequences are SGHNT and YYREEE (reference sequence). The CDR3 has 14 residues. The trim removed 5 bases at V and 7 bases at J, leaving 9 bases unmatched. The CDR3 loop reads CASRNQGTGSGYTF. The CDR3 DNA is TGTGCCAGCAGGAATCAAGGGACAGGGAGTGGCTACACCTTC.

J is TRBJ1-1 and V is TRBV30; a weak D match, TRBD1 (5 bases). The CDR3 has 13 residues. Germline CDR1 and CDR2: GTSNPN and SVGIG (reference sequence). The germline V and J ends were trimmed by 5 bases and 0 bases, with 10 bases remaining between them. CDR3 residues: CAWQTVMNTEAFF. The CDR3, as DNA: TGTGCCTGGCAGACAGTTATGAACACTGAAGCTTTCTTT.